Presented here are 5 T cell receptor beta chains from one specimen sequenced in a study of T cells in Graves' hyperthyroidism and ophthalmopathy. The source material, RNA transcripts, was used to amplify TCR beta CDR3 regions. Primed by the HTBI set, a first-round RT-PCR was run on the TCR CDR3. In TCRdb, the multiplex PCR reads were re-called with MiXCR into one record per CDR3 protein. The sample has approximately 600,000 distinct CDR3 sequences; about a fifth are singletons. The sequencing input was blood. These receptors were obtained from a man aged 30 to 45 with Graves' ophthalmopathy.

In this sample, this clonotype turned up a few times. The chain has TRBV20-1 and TRBJ2-1, with D possibly TRBD1 on 5 matching bases. The ends were cut back, 6 bases at V and 3 bases at J, with 12 bases in the middle. CDR1 is DFQATT, CDR2 SNEGSKA, per germline (reference sequence). The CDR3 totals 13 residues. The CDR3 reads CSAAGINYNEQFF. CDR3 coding DNA: TGCAGTGCGGCAGGGATAAACTACAATGAGCAGTTCTTC.

At least ten counts were recorded for this clonotype. The rearrangement links TRBV27 to TRBJ1-2, with D maybe TRBD1 (6 bases). The CDR3 is 19 amino acids. Germline V gene data show CDR1 as MNHEY and CDR2 as SMNVEV (reference sequence). V was pared by 2 bases and J by 3 bases, with 25 bases between. The CDR3 nucleotides are TGTGCCAGCAGTTTACGATACAGGGTAGGGTCACTATACGACTATGGCTACACCTTC. Its translation is CASSLRYRVGSLYDYGYTF.

This clonotype was detected a few times. The chain carries TRBV7-9 and TRBJ2-7; no definite D call. Germline-derived CDR1 and CDR2 are SEHNR and FQNEAQ (reference sequence). The V and J ends lost 0 bases and 9 bases respectively, with 18 bases between them. This CDR3 is 15 amino acids long. CDR3 in DNA: TGTGCCAGCAGCTTAGCGGCGGACCCTCTAAGGGCGCAGTACTTC. Its protein product is CASSLAADPLRAQYF.

The chain combines TRBV19 with TRBJ2-2, with D perhaps matching TRBD2 (5 bases). Between the trimmed V and J ends, which lost 5 bases and 6 bases, there was a span of 10 bases. The germline V gene encodes CDR1 LNHDA and CDR2 SQIVND (reference sequence). The CDR3 runs 13 residues. The CDR3 loop is CASSFTRAGELFF. CDR3 sequence (DNA): TGTGCCAGTAGTTTTACTAGAGCCGGGGAGCTGTTTTTT.

V usage is TRBV12-3 or TRBV12-4 and J usage is TRBJ1-1, with TRBD1 as a possible D gene (6 bases). The germline V and J ends were trimmed by 8 bases and 5 bases, with 18 bases remaining between them. This CDR3 contains 14 residues. CDR3 in amino acids: CASWPSGEGTEAFF. The CDR3 region has the DNA TGTGCCAGCTGGCCCTCAGGGGAGGGTACTGAAGCTTTCTTT.